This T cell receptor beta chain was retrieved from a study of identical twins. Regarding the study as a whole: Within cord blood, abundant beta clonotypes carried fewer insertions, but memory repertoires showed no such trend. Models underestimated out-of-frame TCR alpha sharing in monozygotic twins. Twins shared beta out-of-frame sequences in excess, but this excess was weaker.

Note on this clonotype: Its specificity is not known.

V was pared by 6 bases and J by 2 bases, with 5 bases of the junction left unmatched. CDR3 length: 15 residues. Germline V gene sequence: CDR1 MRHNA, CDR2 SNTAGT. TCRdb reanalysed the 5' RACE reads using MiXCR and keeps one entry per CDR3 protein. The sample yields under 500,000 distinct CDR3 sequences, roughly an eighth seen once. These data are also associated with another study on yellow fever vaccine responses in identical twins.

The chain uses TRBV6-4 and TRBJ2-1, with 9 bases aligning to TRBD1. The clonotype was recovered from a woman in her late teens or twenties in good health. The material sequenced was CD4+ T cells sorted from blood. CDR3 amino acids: CASSPDRGTYNEQFF. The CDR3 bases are TGTGCCAGCAGCCCTGACAGGGGGACCTACAATGAGCAGTTCTTC.